This TCR beta chain was identified in a study of cytomegalovirus exposure and HLA in healthy donors (dated by TCRdb to 2016 to 2017). For context, the study as a whole: An earlier analysis of approximately 640 of the donors reported roughly 270 Gb of sequence data and 100 million to 130 million unique TCR beta sequences from about 180 million T cells. Because of strong linkage in the cohort, 4 to 6 DR-DQ haplotypes were treated as single units for association and clustering. The genetic ancestry cluster associated with self-reported Caucasian donors included 70% to 85% of the approximately 400 genotyped donors. To predict cytomegalovirus infection status, the study brought together high-throughput TCR immunosequencing, statistical association of individual TCRs with disease status, and machine learning. About 320 gigabases of sequencing data and approximately 80 million unique TCR sequences were included in an early release covering roughly 600 HLA-typed donors. In a later genetic analysis, genome-wide SNP genotypes for about 55% of the roughly 670 donors were used, and that subset was treated as a discovery cohort. Every discovery cohort repertoire had been produced on one sequencing platform. Across some 400 genotyped donors of the cohort, an average of roughly 200,000 unique TCR beta nucleotide sequences per donor were sequenced, and approximately 17% of those sequences were non-productive. To decide whether each TCR beta V gene segment behaved as functional or pseudogenic, an earlier analysis of some 600 of the donors relied on high-throughput TCR beta sequencing. In addition to the first cohort of 666 subjects, a separate validation cohort of approximately 130 different subjects was used. HLA typing included class I and class II loci at four-digit resolution. The study used immunosequencing to profile the T cell repertoires of 666 subjects and linked those repertoires to cytomegalovirus serostatus. In the later analysis, no new phenotypic data were used to find candidate immune exposures; instead, reliance was placed on TCR beta sequences and their occurrence across donors. Typing coverage differed by locus: A, B, C, DRB1 and DQB1 were typed in roughly 620-630 donors, DQA1 in about 550, DPA1 in around 610, and DPB1 in approximately 450. A later analysis re-examined previously published TCR beta repertoires from about 670 donors and added high-resolution HLA genotyping to investigate patterns of TCR occurrence. The study was designed to test whether signatures of past pathogen exposure could be identified by cataloging public T cell receptors. Donor age, sex, ethnicity and CMV serostatus were compiled together with the repertoire data. The research as a whole found: A further reported finding was that TCR beta sequences accurately predicted the HLA-A and HLA-B alleles for most subjects in the first cohort. An association between a missense DCLRE1C variant and V-gene and J-gene trimming of TCR beta chains was found in a later genetic analysis and replicated in an independent cohort. Across donors, most TCR sequences were observed very rarely, whereas some public TCRs were present in many individuals. Some IMGT-functional V segments, including TRBV6-2 and TRBV6-3, could not be told apart with the 87-base-pair reads, so those segments were excluded. Compared with the roughly 670-donor mean, donors in an Asian-associated ancestry cluster had fewer N-insertions in productive TCRs, according to a later genetic analysis. Strong co-occurrence of HLA alleles, especially DR and DQ, made assigning TCR associations to individual alleles difficult. A total of fewer than 200 TCR beta chains were listed by the study as associated with cytomegalovirus. In a later analysis, most CMV-associated TCR beta chains were found to appear HLA-restricted, with HLA associations seemingly driven largely by CMV exposure. Broadly in line with IMGT annotations, most TCR beta V segments showed up in productive rearrangements about 87% or about 30% of the time in an earlier analysis of under 700 of the donors. The sequencing pipeline was judged likely to have produced a cluster of highly shared sequence variants as a technical artifact. HLA typing was unavailable for some donors at each locus, so association tests used only the typed subset. It was suggested by the authors that the approach could potentially be generalized to other disease states and immunological phenotypes. A later analysis found that TCR association rates varied across HLA loci, with DRB1 alleles showing the most associated TCRs and HLA-C alleles the fewest. The cohort was sequenced for TCR beta chains only, and without alpha or paired-chain data the features that could be detected were limited. The classifier was reported to diagnose cytomegalovirus status with high specificity and sensitivity in both the original and validation cohorts. Several of the top co-occurrence clusters appeared to be linked to parvovirus B19, influenza, CMV and Epstein-Barr virus, according to a later analysis. Because counts were too low, more than 15 rarely observed V segments, including chromosome 9 orphons, were left out of the earlier analysis of roughly 600 of the donors. CMV serostatus was the only immune exposure information available for the cohort. In vitro tests confirmed that a few of the cytomegalovirus-associated TCR beta chains recognize cytomegalovirus antigens. In a later analysis, HLA-associated TCR beta chains showed more clonal expansion and lower generation probabilities than non-associated chains that were equally common. A later analysis associated about 16,000 TCR beta sequences with specific HLA alleles at a false discovery rate of 0.05. Linkage disequilibrium might explain the correlated functional status among segregating V segments, but an unknown experimental factor could not be ruled out. The presence/absence analyses assumed that sequencing depth was roughly uniform across donors, and that assumption may not be true.

Libraries came from the immunoSEQ multiplex PCR assay. For the multiplex PCR, a mixture combining 60 forward primers for TCR Vbeta segments and 13 reverse primers for TCR Jbeta segments was used. A multiplex PCR assay on genomic DNA amplified the CDR3 region of rearranged TCR beta genes. Amplified TCR beta libraries were sequenced as 87-base-pair reads on the Illumina HiSeq System. Per the source publication's procedure: Across the 670 or so repertoires, a later analysis counted 80 million or so unique TCR beta chains, roughly 11 million of which were shared by at least two donors. A nearest-neighbor algorithm error-corrected the raw reads and collapsed the reads into unique sequences, merging closely related sequences to remove PCR and sequencing errors. To assign V, D and J gene segments, CDR3 sequences were aligned to IMGT reference sequences. For a sequence to be retained, a match of at least six nucleotides was required to both a V gene segment and a J gene segment. A rearrangement was called productive if the CDR3 had no stop codons and remained in frame with V and J, and every other rearrangement was called non-productive. CDR3 was defined by IMGT convention, running from the second conserved V-encoded cysteine to the conserved J-encoded phenylalanine. The earlier analysis of about 610 of the donors excluded sequences that lacked an unambiguous match to a single V gene segment. In an earlier analysis of approximately 590 of the donors, a V segment was called functional when productive rearrangements were above 56.7%, and segregating when the standard deviation between donors exceeded 5%. A statistical classification framework was built to diagnose cytomegalovirus status from the catalog of TCR beta chain sequences. A later analysis assigned V and J genes by comparing TCR nucleotide sequences with IMGT/GENE-DB human TR gene sequences. The TCRdist pipeline was used in a later analysis to assign CDR3 sequences and most-parsimonious VDJ recombination scenarios. In a later analysis, each TCR beta chain was defined by its CDR3 amino acid sequence together with its V-gene family, and reads without a unique V-gene family were excluded. In a later analysis, a few hundred highly shared, low-generation-probability nucleotide sequences were removed to address suspected cross-contamination and a sequencing artifact. In a later analysis, a clonal expansion index for each public chain was calculated from normalized within-repertoire ranks of inferred template counts. In a later analysis, generation probabilities were computed with a VDJ recombination model fitted to out-of-frame rearrangements, and the resulting probabilities were checked against IGoR. A later analysis scored TCR-TCR, TCR-HLA and TCR-CMV co-occurrence with hypergeometric tests, applying a repertoire-size bias correction to TCR pairs. In a later analysis, false discovery rates were estimated by permuting HLA or CMV assignments 20 times. In a later analysis, co-occurring TCRs were grouped with DBSCAN, and TCRdist sequence similarity was added when clustering was performed within HLA-allele-positive subsets. Co-occurrence clustering excluded repertoires with fewer than 30,000 or more than 120,000 public chains, plus five with anomalous nucleotide sharing. Here the immuneACCESS table is served through TCRdb, limited to in-frame sequences with V and J called. Missing clones are a known gap in these copies; in checked studies unresolved V genes cover under half, and the rest lacks a known reason. The V and J calls and clone size come from that table; D and trimming were worked out from the DNA. The sample profile shows 43,000 or so clones; roughly 80% of them were found once. Of the sample, about 1.5% is held by the ten largest clones.

The cohort was made up of hundreds of healthy bone marrow donors. At the time of sampling, all cohort members were nominally healthy, though unrecorded immune exposures were likely present. The donor tested CMV seronegative and was one of the 352 seronegative cohort members. Each donor provided a peripheral blood sample, and peripheral blood mononuclear cells were used for TCR beta sequencing. The Qiagen DNeasy Blood Extraction Kit was used to extract genomic DNA from the blood cell samples. The germline V gene (reference sequence) sets CDR1 to WNHNN and CDR2 to SYGVQD. The CDR3 covers 15 residues, taking in both the cysteine and the phenylalanine. The only DNA kept is the CDR3, 45 bases in frame from the first base. V is pared back by 7 bases and J by 2 bases, with 12 bases lying between the germline termini. On this clone: Its antigen is not yet known. Base qualities are not recorded, but no much larger clone differs from it by a single base.

Input material: PBMCs. The chain is assembled from TRBV10-1 and TRBJ1-6; no D gene is confidently identified. This clonotype was obtained from a young man in good health and CMV-seronegative. The CDR3 reads as follows: CASKNRGTYNSPLHF. The DNA sequence is given as TGCGCCAGCAAGAACCGGGGAACCTATAATTCACCCCTCCACTTT.